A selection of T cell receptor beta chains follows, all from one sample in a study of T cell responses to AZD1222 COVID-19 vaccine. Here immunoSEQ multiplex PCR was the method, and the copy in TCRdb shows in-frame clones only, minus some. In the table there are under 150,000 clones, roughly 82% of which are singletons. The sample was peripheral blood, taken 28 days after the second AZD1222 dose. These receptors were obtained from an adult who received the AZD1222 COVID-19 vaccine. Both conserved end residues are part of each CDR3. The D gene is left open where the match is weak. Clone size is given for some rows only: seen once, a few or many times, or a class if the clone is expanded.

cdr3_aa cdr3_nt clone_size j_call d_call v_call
CASSARGEEQYF TGTGCCAGCAGTGCCCGGGGTGAAGAGCAGTACTTC . TRBJ2-7 . TRBV9
CASSLLVNYGYTF TGTGCCAGCAGCTTACTTGTTAACTATGGCTACACCTTC once TRBJ1-2 . TRBV11-2
CASSEGYPSEQYF TGCGCCAGCAGTGAGGGGTATCCGAGCGAGCAGTACTTC once TRBJ2-7 . TRBV10-2
CASSDRGGPYSNQPQHF TGTGCCAGCAGTGATCGTGGGGGACCTTATAGCAATCAGCCCCAGCATTTT . TRBJ1-5 . TRBV7-9
CASSYGAEAYQPQHF TGTGCCAGCAGTTACGGGGCAGAAGCTTATCAGCCCCAGCATTTT . TRBJ1-5 . TRBV6-6
CASSLGRISREPQHF TGTGCCAGCAGCTTAGGCCGGATCTCAAGGGAGCCCCAGCATTTT . TRBJ1-5 . TRBV11-2
CASRAGQSGNTIYF TGTGCCAGCAGGGCGGGACAGTCTGGAAACACCATATATTTT . TRBJ1-3 TRBD1 TRBV6-5
CSVELGAFF TGCAGCGTTGAACTCGGTGCTTTCTTT once TRBJ1-1 . TRBV29-1
CASSQPGGSNEQFF TGCGCCAGCAGCCAGCCAGGGGGCTCCAATGAGCAGTTCTTC few TRBJ2-1 TRBD1 TRBV4-3
CASSTPGKGDTEAFF TGTGCCAGCAGTACACCAGGCAAGGGTGACACTGAAGCTTTCTTT . TRBJ1-1 . TRBV27
CASSRGGASRDTQYF TGTGCCAGTTCCCGAGGGGGCGCAAGCCGAGATACGCAGTATTTT few TRBJ2-3 TRBD1 TRBV19
CASSEGKAYEQYF TGTGCCAGCAGCGAGGGGAAAGCCTACGAGCAGTACTTC . TRBJ2-7 . TRBV2
CAWSVGQRPGNTIYF TGTGCCTGGAGTGTAGGCCAGCGGCCTGGAAACACCATATATTTT . TRBJ1-3 . TRBV30
CASSLSESYRGRREKLFF TGTGCCAGCAGTTTATCGGAAAGCTACAGGGGGCGAAGGGAAAAACTGTTTTTT . TRBJ1-4 TRBD1 TRBV27
CASSLRLYRDESTEAFF TGTGCCAGCAGTTTACGCCTTTACAGGGACGAAAGTACTGAAGCTTTCTTT . TRBJ1-1 . TRBV27
CASSLQRGEQYF TGTGCCAGCAGCTTACAGAGGGGTGAGCAGTACTTC . TRBJ2-7 . TRBV11-2
CASSVDQVYNEQFF TGTGCCAGCAGCGTAGACCAGGTTTACAATGAGCAGTTCTTC . TRBJ2-1 . TRBV9
CASSLGLRGTEAFF TGTGCCAGCAGCTTGGGGCTGAGGGGCACTGAAGCTTTCTTT . TRBJ1-1 . TRBV11-2
CATSRKTGSNQPQHF TGTGCCACCAGCAGGAAAACAGGGAGCAATCAGCCCCAGCATTTT . TRBJ1-5 . TRBV15
CASSQGGQGIHYEQYF TGCGCCAGCAGCCAGGGTGGACAGGGGATACACTACGAGCAGTACTTC . TRBJ2-7 TRBD1 TRBV4-1
CATSDSRRGGETQYF TGTGCCACCAGTGATTCGCGGCGGGGTGGAGAGACCCAGTACTTC . TRBJ2-5 . TRBV24-1
CASSFQGWQPQHF TGTGCCAGCAGTTTCCAGGGTTGGCAGCCCCAGCATTTT . TRBJ1-5 . TRBV12-3/TRBV12-4
CASSLLSGGTEAFF TGCGCCAGCAGCTTGTTAAGCGGGGGCACTGAAGCTTTCTTT . TRBJ1-1 . TRBV5-1
CALPQGLGYTF TGTGCCTTACCCCAGGGGCTTGGCTACACCTTC . TRBJ1-2 . TRBV7-9
CASSFLAVGEQYF TGTGCCAGCAGCTTTTTAGCGGTGGGGGAGCAGTACTTC . TRBJ2-7 . TRBV7-2
CASSLLVGQGDQPQHF TGTGCCAGCAGCTTATTAGTAGGACAGGGGGATCAGCCCCAGCATTTT . TRBJ1-5 TRBD1 TRBV7-8
CASSVEGGAATDTQYF TGTGCCAGCAGCGTAGAAGGAGGGGCCGCCACAGATACGCAGTATTTT once TRBJ2-3 . TRBV9
CASSETGGSNEQYF TGCGCCAGCAGTGAGACAGGGGGTAGCAACGAGCAGTACTTC . TRBJ2-7 TRBD1 TRBV10-1
CASSLGGDFDEQYF TGTGCCAGCAGCTTGGGGGGAGACTTCGACGAGCAGTACTTC . TRBJ2-7 . TRBV5-6
CASSLGEYNEQFF TGTGCCAGCAGCCTTGGGGAATACAATGAGCAGTTCTTC . TRBJ2-1 . TRBV7-2
CASSLESVRATQYF TGCGCCAGCAGCTTGGAATCGGTTCGGGCGACCCAGTACTTC . TRBJ2-5 . TRBV5-1
CASSYSNSLYGYTF TGTGCCAGCAGTTACTCGAATTCGCTTTATGGCTACACCTTC . TRBJ1-2 . TRBV6-5
CASSLTAPPQETQYF TGTGCCAGCAGCTTAACAGCACCCCCCCAAGAGACCCAGTACTTC . TRBJ2-5 . TRBV7-8
CASSRQGINSGNTIYF TGTGCCAGCAGTCGACAGGGGATTAACTCTGGAAACACCATATATTTT . TRBJ1-3 TRBD1 TRBV6-6
CASRHEGFGYTF TGTGCCAGTAGACATGAGGGTTTTGGCTACACCTTC . TRBJ1-2 . TRBV19
CASSSKHEAFF TGTGCCAGCAGTTCTAAACATGAAGCTTTCTTT . TRBJ1-1 . TRBV12-3/TRBV12-4
CASSSRTANTEAFF TGCGCCAGCAGCTCTCGGACGGCGAACACTGAAGCTTTCTTT . TRBJ1-1 . TRBV5-1
CASSSLFTGELFF TGTGCCAGCAGCTCCCTGTTCACCGGGGAGCTGTTTTTT . TRBJ2-2 . TRBV7-3
CASSLSSSTGWTEAFF TGCGCCAGCAGCTTGTCATCGTCGACCGGGTGGACTGAAGCTTTCTTT . TRBJ1-1 . TRBV5-1
CAILQNTEAFF TGTGCCATCCTACAGAACACTGAAGCTTTCTTT . TRBJ1-1 . TRBV10-3
CASSQGVSDNQPQHF TGCGCCAGCTCGCAGGGTGTTAGCGACAATCAGCCCCAGCATTTT . TRBJ1-5 . TRBV5-1
CASSRGGGADNSPLHF TGTGCCAGCAGTAGAGGCGGGGGCGCAGATAATTCACCCCTCCACTTT . TRBJ1-6 . TRBV7-9
CSAGQGQTEGYTF TGCAGCGCCGGACAGGGGCAGACGGAGGGCTACACCTTC . TRBJ1-2 TRBD1 TRBV29-1
CASSPDRVIETQYF TGTGCCAGCTCACCAGACAGGGTAATAGAGACCCAGTACTTC . TRBJ2-5 TRBD1 TRBV18
CASSLHLTGLFF TGTGCCAGCAGCCTACACTTGACAGGACTGTTTTTT . TRBJ1-4 . TRBV5-5
CASSQPFGLAGNSYEQYF TGTGCCAGCAGCCAACCCTTCGGACTAGCGGGGAACTCCTACGAGCAGTACTTC . TRBJ2-7 TRBD2 TRBV3-1/TRBV3-2
CASSLLRGANYGYTF TGTGCCAGCAGCTTACTTAGGGGCGCTAACTATGGCTACACCTTC . TRBJ1-2 . TRBV7-8
CASSQVRGYGYGYTF TGCGCCAGCAGCCAAGTCAGGGGGTATGGCTATGGCTACACCTTC . TRBJ1-2 TRBD1 TRBV4-1
CASSLGQNQPQHF TGTGCTAGCAGCTTAGGACAAAATCAGCCCCAGCATTTT once TRBJ1-5 . TRBV7-7
CASTARGTEKLFF TGTGCCAGCACCGCCCGCGGGACGGAAAAACTGTTTTTT . TRBJ1-4 . TRBV25-1
CASSLVRNQPQHF TGTGCCAGCAGCTTAGTAAGAAATCAGCCCCAGCATTTT . TRBJ1-5 . TRBV11-2
CASSLLQASTEAFF TGTGCCAGCAGCTTATTACAAGCTTCCACTGAAGCTTTCTTT . TRBJ1-1 . TRBV7-3
CASSLLQGKGGELFF TGTGCCAGCAGCTTACTTCAGGGAAAAGGCGGGGAGCTGTTTTTT few TRBJ2-2 . TRBV7-2
CASSAPGPGRTEAFF TGTGCCAGCAGTGCCCCGGGACCGGGACGGACTGAAGCTTTCTTT . TRBJ1-1 . TRBV25-1
CASSRGQGVSPLHF TGTGCCAGCAGTCGAGGACAGGGTGTTTCACCCCTCCACTTT . TRBJ1-6 TRBD1 TRBV2
CASQPEVNTEAFF TGCGCCAGCCAACCCGAGGTGAACACTGAAGCTTTCTTT . TRBJ1-1 . TRBV10-1
CASSLEGRGQGVDGYTF TGCGCCAGCAGCTTGGAGGGGAGAGGACAGGGAGTAGACGGCTACACCTTC . TRBJ1-2 TRBD1 TRBV5-1
CASQKQGGTGANVLTF TGTGCCAGTCAAAAGCAGGGGGGTACTGGGGCCAACGTCCTGACTTTC . TRBJ2-6 . TRBV28
CASSQRKGQFATNEKLFF TGTGCCAGCAGCCAACGAAAGGGACAGTTTGCAACTAATGAAAAACTGTTTTTT few TRBJ1-4 . TRBV21-1